This T cell receptor beta chain was captured in a study of metastatic and nonmetastatic thyroid tumors. Overall study: Repertoires were compared across blood and tumor or nodule tissue from malignant and benign thyroid patients.

This clone has a count of ten or more. Its specificity is unknown. This specimen includes other DNA sequences encoding the same CDR3. This CDR3 contains 13 residues. The germline V gene has CDR1 SGHDT and CDR2 YYEEEE. The germline V and J ends were trimmed by 4 bases and 3 bases, with 11 bases remaining between them. Study-level points and caveats: A significant increase in TCR beta diversity was reportedly seen in malignant thyroid tumors relative to benign nodules, in blood and tumor.

Among the patients, none had received any treatment before thyroid surgery. Original methodology: A distant-metastasis classifier for papillary thyroid cancer was built using CDR3 differences across clinicopathological groups. TCRdb re-analyzed the PCR reads through MiXCR. The V and J calls come from TCRdb's annotation, not from the publication. Seen here are about 92,000 clones, under 15% observed once, and the top ten hold about 3.9%. V usage is TRBV5-6 and J usage is TRBJ2-7; D not resolved. This sequence originates from a female donor with papillary thyroid cancer or a benign thyroid nodule (not recorded which). Some clones in this sample may be carry-over from other donors' samples. Material: blood. CDR3 in DNA: TGTGCCAGCAGCGGGTCGGGCCGCTACGAGCAGTACTTC. Translated, it gives CASSGSGRYEQYF.